The clone carrying this TCR beta chain was observed a handful of times. Its matching antigen is unknown. Findings of the study overall: The larger-cohort validation was restricted to a single TCR beta V-J rearrangement rather than whole repertoires. Tumor Treg TCRs overlapped most with tumor naive CD4+ cells. Tumor memory CD4+ T cell TCR gene usage was found to cluster with blood and lymph node memory CD4+ cells and with lymph node naive CD4+ cells.

Germline V CDR1 and CDR2: SGHRS, YFSETQ. The CDR3 totals 21 residues. Trimming took 4 bases from V and 12 from J, leaving 41 bases between them. Full-length variable regions came from constant-region reverse primers plus semi-nested Nested Universal Primer A PCR. TCRdb ran MiXCR on the 5' RACE reads and lists one entry per CDR3 protein. The sample has under 35,000 distinct CDR3 sequences, around 22% seen once. The sequence was collected from a female donor with breast cancer. The J gene is TRBJ2-1, the V gene TRBV5-1, with D perhaps matching TRBD1 or TRBD2 (7 bases each). Specimen: memory CD4+ T cells sorted from blood. The subset denotes: memory CD4+ T cells, CD4+CD45RO+CD25-. CDR3 protein: CASSSWTGDSMMRGQPLRQFF. CDR3 DNA sequence: TGCGCCAGCAGCAGTTGGACAGGAGATTCGATGATGCGGGGGCAACCCCTGCGGCAGTTCTTC. The full variable domain, its missing parts supplied by reference TRBV5-1 and TRBJ2-1, is KAGVTQTPRYLIKTRGQQVTLSCSPISGHRSVSWYQQTPGQGLQFLFEYFSETQRNKGNFPGRFSGRQFSNSRSEMNVSTLELGDSALYLCASSSWTGDSMMRGQPLRQFFGPGTRLTVL.